A selection of T cell receptor beta chains follows, all from one sample in a study of vaccination effects on CD4 cells after COVID-19. No cognate antigen is known for these TCRs. The repertoire was sequenced with immunoSEQ multiplex PCR; TCRdb's copy has only in-frame clones and lacks some. The sample lists tens of thousands of clones; nearly 75% were seen once. Specimen: CD4+ T cells from PBMCs cultured without peptide, collected after COVID-19 vaccination. These receptors were collected from a human donor who received a COVID-19 vaccine. Both conserved end residues are part of each CDR3. D genes are given only for firm matches. The size entry is marked missing in some rows and otherwise reads once, few, many or a size class.

v_gene	j_gene	abundance	d_gene	CDR3aa	CDR3nt
TRBV5-4	TRBJ2-5	few	NA	CASSVQGGETQYF	TGTGCCAGCAGCGTTCAGGGGGGAGAGACCCAGTACTTC
TRBV29-1	TRBJ1-4	NA	NA	CSSLALPPGLFNEKLFF	TGCAGCTCCCTTGCTCTACCGCCGGGACTGTTTAATGAAAAACTGTTTTTT
TRBV5-4	TRBJ2-5	NA	NA	CASSAGGSQETQYF	TGTGCCAGCAGTGCGGGCGGCTCCCAAGAGACCCAGTACTTC
TRBV5-8	TRBJ2-2	NA	NA	CASSLARTAANTGELFF	TGTGCCAGCAGCTTGGCCAGGACCGCAGCGAACACCGGGGAGCTGTTTTTT
TRBV5-8	TRBJ1-2	NA	TRBD1	CASSLEGQGGDGYTF	TGTGCCAGCAGCTTGGAGGGACAGGGAGGGGATGGCTACACCTTC
TRBV7-2	TRBJ1-1	once	NA	CASSLGTKAFF	TGTGCCAGCAGCTTAGGGACCAAAGCTTTCTTT
TRBV2	TRBJ1-6	NA	NA	CASSEAPADSPLHF	TGTGCCAGCAGTGAAGCGCCCGCGGATTCACCCCTCCACTTT
TRBV25-1	TRBJ1-1	NA	NA	CASSASRGVTEAFF	TGTGCCAGCAGTGCATCACGGGGCGTCACTGAAGCTTTCTTT
TRBV9	TRBJ1-1	NA	NA	CASSPTGLPLNTEAFF	TGTGCCAGCAGCCCGACAGGCCTCCCATTGAACACTGAAGCTTTCTTT
TRBV7-3	TRBJ2-2	few	NA	CASSLTGTPNTGELFF	TGTGCCAGCAGCTTGACAGGGACTCCGAACACCGGGGAGCTGTTTTTT
TRBV5-6	TRBJ2-3	NA	TRBD2	CASSLLAGVGTQYF	TGTGCCAGCAGCTTACTAGCGGGGGTCGGGACGCAGTATTTT
TRBV7-2	TRBJ1-3	NA	NA	CASVPDNSGNTIYF	TGTGCCAGCGTCCCGGACAACTCTGGAAACACCATATATTTT
TRBV5-5	TRBJ1-3	NA	TRBD1	CASSLGRRGQDSGNTIYF	TGTGCCAGCAGCTTGGGCCGTAGGGGACAGGACTCTGGAAACACCATATATTTT
TRBV29-1	TRBJ1-2	NA	TRBD1	CSVGTGYGYTF	TGCAGCGTCGGGACAGGGTATGGCTACACCTTC
TRBV9	TRBJ1-1	NA	NA	CASSVGNRNTEAFF	TGTGCCAGCAGCGTAGGTAACAGGAACACTGAAGCTTTCTTT
TRBV6-2/TRBV6-3	TRBJ2-1	NA	TRBD2	CASSPGGVANEQFF	TGTGCCAGCAGTCCCGGGGGGGTGGCAAATGAGCAGTTCTTC
TRBV29-1	TRBJ1-2	once	NA	CSVEAGRGGDNGYTF	TGCAGCGTTGAAGCAGGACGGGGTGGCGACAATGGCTACACCTTC
TRBV12-2	TRBJ2-3	NA	NA	CASRPKPLAGGPSTDTQYF	TGTGCAAGTCGCCCTAAACCACTAGCGGGGGGTCCTAGCACAGATACGCAGTATTTT
TRBV12-3/TRBV12-4	TRBJ2-2	NA	TRBD1	CANKGASGELFF	TGTGCCAACAAGGGGGCGTCCGGGGAGCTGTTTTTT
TRBV7-2	TRBJ2-5	once	NA	CASSLVQLGTQYF	TGTGCCAGCAGCTTAGTTCAGTTGGGGACCCAGTACTTC
TRBV19	TRBJ1-6	NA	NA	CASSDRGSYNSPLHF	TGTGCCAGTAGTGACCGGGGATCCTATAATTCACCCCTCCACTTT
TRBV30	TRBJ1-1	NA	TRBD1	CAWRVTDRGGWNTEAFF	TGTGCCTGGAGAGTAACAGACAGGGGGGGATGGAACACTGAAGCTTTCTTT
TRBV6-1	TRBJ1-2	NA	NA	CASSDAGANYGYTF	TGTGCCAGCAGTGATGCAGGGGCGAACTATGGCTACACCTTC
TRBV5-1	TRBJ2-1	NA	NA	CASSLAGTNQYNEQFF	TGCGCCAGCAGCTTGGCCGGGACAAACCAGTACAATGAGCAGTTCTTC
TRBV2	TRBJ1-5	few	NA	CASRTVPGPLNQPQHF	TGTGCCAGCAGGACTGTGCCGGGGCCTCTAAATCAGCCCCAGCATTTT
TRBV4-1	TRBJ2-3	NA	NA	CASSQGAPLSTDTQYF	TGCGCCAGCAGCCAAGGGGCCCCTTTGAGCACAGATACGCAGTATTTT
TRBV18	TRBJ2-3	NA	NA	CASSPSLTDTQYF	TGTGCCAGCTCACCTAGCCTTACAGATACGCAGTATTTT
TRBV5-4	TRBJ2-2	NA	TRBD2	CASSILAGAVTGELFF	TGTGCCAGCAGCATCCTAGCGGGGGCCGTCACCGGGGAGCTGTTTTTT
TRBV7-8	TRBJ1-5	few	TRBD1	CASSSAGTAKGSQHF	TGTGCCAGCAGCTCAGCCGGGACAGCCAAAGGGTCCCAGCATTTT
TRBV2	TRBJ2-2	NA	NA	CASSDSRAGNTGELFF	TGTGCCAGCAGTGATTCACGGGCAGGGAACACCGGGGAGCTGTTTTTT
TRBV19	TRBJ2-5	NA	TRBD2	CASSIGGRGAYQETQYF	TGTGCCAGTAGTATAGGCGGGCGGGGGGCTTACCAAGAGACCCAGTACTTC
TRBV30	TRBJ2-6	NA	TRBD1	CAWSTGAANVLTF	TGTGCCTGGAGTACAGGGGCGGCCAACGTCCTGACTTTC
TRBV7-9	TRBJ1-2	NA	NA	CASSRGQFYGYTF	TGTGCCAGCAGTCGAGGACAGTTCTATGGCTACACCTTC
TRBV4-1	TRBJ2-5	once	TRBD1	CASSQDRTGAQETQYF	TGCGCCAGCAGCCAAGACCGGACAGGGGCTCAAGAGACCCAGTACTTC
TRBV28	TRBJ1-1	NA	NA	CASRVQGNTEAFF	TGTGCCAGCAGAGTACAGGGGAACACTGAAGCTTTCTTT
TRBV11-1	TRBJ1-1	NA	NA	CASSLVWGKAEAFF	TGTGCCAGCAGCTTAGTATGGGGTAAAGCTGAAGCTTTCTTT
TRBV2	TRBJ1-5	NA	NA	CASSETVRNQPQHF	TGTGCCAGCAGTGAAACCGTCAGAAATCAGCCCCAGCATTTT
TRBV11-3	TRBJ2-3	NA	NA	CASSLGLRVEEDTQYF	TGTGCCAGCAGCTTAGGGCTCAGGGTGGAAGAAGATACGCAGTATTTT
TRBV7-2	TRBJ2-2	few	NA	CASSFGTSGTGELFF	TGTGCCAGCAGCTTCGGGACCTCCGGGACCGGGGAGCTGTTTTTT
TRBV7-8	TRBJ2-5	NA	NA	CASSLTSGTQYF	TGTGCCAGCAGTCTTACGTCTGGGACCCAGTACTTC
TRBV18	TRBJ2-3	once	NA	CASSPGTLRADTQYF	TGTGCCAGCTCACCTGGGACTCTGCGGGCAGATACGCAGTATTTT
TRBV7-8	TRBJ2-3	NA	NA	CASSLGSISDTQYF	TGTGCCAGCAGCTTAGGAAGCATATCAGATACGCAGTATTTT
TRBV20-1	TRBJ2-2	NA	TRBD2	CSASPGGRVGTGELFF	TGCAGTGCTAGTCCGGGCGGGAGGGTAGGCACCGGGGAGCTGTTTTTT
TRBV18	TRBJ1-2	few	TRBD1	CASSPTGTGYGYTF	TGTGCCAGCTCACCAACCGGGACAGGGTACGGCTACACCTTC
TRBV7-2	TRBJ2-1	NA	NA	CASSSTLYNEQFF	TGTGCCAGCAGCTCGACGCTTTACAATGAGCAGTTCTTC
TRBV7-2	TRBJ1-2	NA	NA	CASSPYGTVHGYTF	TGTGCCAGCAGCCCCTACGGGACGGTCCATGGCTACACCTTC
TRBV24-1	TRBJ2-1	NA	TRBD1	CATSDAGQGTGNEQFF	TGTGCCACCAGTGATGCGGGACAGGGTACTGGCAATGAGCAGTTCTTC
TRBV15	TRBJ1-6	NA	TRBD1	CATSRDPFDRGKSPLHF	TGTGCCACCAGCAGAGATCCCTTCGACAGGGGAAAGTCACCCCTCCACTTT
TRBV27	TRBJ2-5	NA	TRBD2	CASSSGLAGEETQYF	TGTGCCAGCAGTTCCGGACTAGCGGGGGAAGAGACCCAGTACTTC
TRBV4-1	TRBJ2-5	few	TRBD1	CASSQRQGEETQYF	TGCGCCAGCAGCCAACGACAGGGGGAAGAGACCCAGTACTTC
TRBV9	TRBJ1-1	NA	TRBD1	CASSTGVNTEAFF	TGTGCCAGCAGCACAGGGGTGAACACTGAAGCTTTCTTT
TRBV6-5	TRBJ2-5	NA	NA	CASKGGGSETQYF	TGTGCCAGCAAAGGGGGGGGCTCAGAGACCCAGTACTTC
TRBV11-2	TRBJ2-5	NA	TRBD1	CASQGQAYQETQYF	TGTGCCAGCCAAGGACAGGCCTACCAAGAGACCCAGTACTTC
TRBV7-2	TRBJ2-3	NA	NA	CASSFAVSTDTQYF	TGTGCCAGCAGCTTCGCAGTGAGCACAGATACGCAGTATTTT
TRBV7-9	TRBJ2-2	NA	NA	CASSLLQGGIGELFF	TGTGCCAGCAGCTTACTACAGGGCGGAATCGGGGAGCTGTTTTTT
TRBV6-5	TRBJ1-4	NA	NA	CASSYSRREKLFF	TGTGCCAGCAGTTACTCGAGACGGGAAAAACTGTTTTTT
TRBV2	TRBJ1-5	few	TRBD1	CASNRGQGRQPQHF	TGTGCCAGCAATCGAGGACAGGGTCGTCAGCCCCAGCATTTT
TRBV19	TRBJ1-2	NA	NA	CASSPGRAAAYGYTF	TGTGCCAGTAGTCCGGGGCGGGCGGCGGCCTATGGCTACACCTTC
TRBV5-1	TRBJ2-5	once	NA	CASSLNPGTETQYF	TGCGCCAGCAGCTTGAACCCGGGGACAGAGACCCAGTACTTC